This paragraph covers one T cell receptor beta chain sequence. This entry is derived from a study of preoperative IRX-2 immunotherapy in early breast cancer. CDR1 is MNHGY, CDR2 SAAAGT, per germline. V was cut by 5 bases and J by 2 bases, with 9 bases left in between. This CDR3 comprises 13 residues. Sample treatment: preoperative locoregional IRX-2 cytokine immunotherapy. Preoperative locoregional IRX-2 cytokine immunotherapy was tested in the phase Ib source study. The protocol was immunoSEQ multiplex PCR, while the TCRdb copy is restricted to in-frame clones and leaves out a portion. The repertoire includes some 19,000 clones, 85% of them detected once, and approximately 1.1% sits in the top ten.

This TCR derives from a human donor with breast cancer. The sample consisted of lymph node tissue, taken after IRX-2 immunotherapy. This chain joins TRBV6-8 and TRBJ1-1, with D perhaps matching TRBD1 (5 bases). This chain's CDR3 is CASSIDSNTEAFF. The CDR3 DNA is TGTGCCAGCAGTATCGACAGCAACACTGAAGCTTTCTTT.